Listed below are T cell receptor beta chains from one sample, sequenced in a study of patients and donors after allogeneic stem cell transplantation. Each CDR3 protein is one row after TCRdb ran MiXCR on the RT-PCR reads. The profile covers over 400,000 distinct CDR3 sequences, with 16% appearing a single time and about 7% taken by the ten largest. The sample consisted of blood, either unsorted or a sorted T cell fraction (not recorded which). Receptors originate from a human donor who was either an allogeneic HSCT recipient or a stem cell or donor lymphocyte infusion donor (not recorded which). It is not recorded whose cells these are; they may come from a transplant donor. Both conserved end residues are part of each CDR3. A D gene is named only where the DNA matches it firmly. The size entry is marked missing in some rows and otherwise reads once, few, many or a size class.

J gene: TRBJ1-4
clone size: few
D gene: TRBD1
V gene: TRBV12-3/TRBV12-4
CDR3 DNA: TGTGCCAGCGGTTTGACAGGGAGGGAAAAACTGTTTTTT
CDR3 protein: CASGLTGREKLFF

J gene: TRBJ2-7
clone size: few
D gene: TRBD1
V gene: TRBV12-3/TRBV12-4
CDR3 DNA: TGTGCCTGGCCGGGACAGGGGCTCTACGAGCAGTACTTC
CDR3 protein: CAWPGQGLYEQYF

J gene: TRBJ1-2
clone size: few
D gene: -
V gene: TRBV5-1
CDR3 DNA: TGCGCCAGCAGCTTGGAGGGCAGGGGCTATGGCTACACCTTC
CDR3 protein: CASSLEGRGYGYTF

J gene: TRBJ2-4
clone size: -
D gene: -
V gene: TRBV18
CDR3 DNA: TGTGCCAGCTCACCACAGCGAGGGGCTGGGAAAAACATTCAGTACTTC
CDR3 protein: CASSPQRGAGKNIQYF

J gene: TRBJ2-1
clone size: -
D gene: TRBD2
V gene: TRBV18
CDR3 DNA: TGTGCCAGCTCCCCGACTAGCGGGGGGGCCTACAATGAGCAGTTCTTC
CDR3 protein: CASSPTSGGAYNEQFF

J gene: TRBJ2-4
clone size: many
D gene: TRBD1
V gene: TRBV12-3/TRBV12-4
CDR3 DNA: TGTGCCAGCAGTACGACAGGGGTTGACATTCAGTACTTC
CDR3 protein: CASSTTGVDIQYF

J gene: TRBJ2-5
clone size: -
D gene: -
V gene: TRBV7-9
CDR3 DNA: TGTGCCAGCAGCTACTCTAGCACAGAAGAGACCCAGTACTTC
CDR3 protein: CASSYSSTEETQYF

J gene: TRBJ2-1
clone size: -
D gene: -
V gene: TRBV6-1
CDR3 DNA: TGTGCCAGCAGTCCTCAATCTAGCGCGTCCTACAATGAGCAGTTCTTC
CDR3 protein: CASSPQSSASYNEQFF

J gene: TRBJ2-3
clone size: few
D gene: -
V gene: TRBV6-5
CDR3 DNA: TGTGCCAGCAGTTACTCGGGTCAGGCACCCACAGATACGCAGTATTTT
CDR3 protein: CASSYSGQAPTDTQYF

J gene: TRBJ1-1
clone size: few
D gene: -
V gene: TRBV6-5
CDR3 DNA: TGTGCCAGCTCTGGGACTGAAGCTTTCTTT
CDR3 protein: CASSGTEAFF

J gene: TRBJ1-4
clone size: few
D gene: -
V gene: TRBV11-1
CDR3 DNA: TGTGCCAGCAGCTTAGAGGGGACACTATCTCAAACTAATGAAAAACTGTTTTTT
CDR3 protein: CASSLEGTLSQTNEKLFF

J gene: TRBJ2-2
clone size: many
D gene: TRBD2
V gene: TRBV12-3/TRBV12-4
CDR3 DNA: TGTGCCAGCAGTTCGTTCTCGGCGCGGGGGTCTAACACCGGGGAGCTGTTTTTT
CDR3 protein: CASSSFSARGSNTGELFF

J gene: TRBJ2-2
clone size: -
D gene: TRBD1
V gene: TRBV2
CDR3 DNA: TGTGCCAGCAGTTATTTCGACAGGGGGCCCGGGGAGCTGTTTTTT
CDR3 protein: CASSYFDRGPGELFF

J gene: TRBJ1-1
clone size: few
D gene: -
V gene: TRBV5-1
CDR3 DNA: TGCGCCAGCAGCTTGGAGGGCAGGGTGAACACTGAAGCTTTCTTT
CDR3 protein: CASSLEGRVNTEAFF

J gene: TRBJ2-2
clone size: few
D gene: TRBD1
V gene: TRBV5-1
CDR3 DNA: TGCGCCAGCAGCCTGACAGGGGTGGCGCCCGGGGAGCTGTTTTTT
CDR3 protein: CASSLTGVAPGELFF

J gene: TRBJ2-1
clone size: few
D gene: -
V gene: TRBV29-1
CDR3 DNA: TGCAGCGCCGAGGGACAATTCGCCTACAATGAGCAGTTCTTC
CDR3 protein: CSAEGQFAYNEQFF

J gene: TRBJ1-5
clone size: few
D gene: -
V gene: TRBV10-3
CDR3 DNA: TGTGCCATCAGTGAGAGTCGGGGTAAGGGGGGCAATCAGCCCCAGCATTTT
CDR3 protein: CAISESRGKGGNQPQHF

J gene: TRBJ2-7
clone size: -
D gene: TRBD2
V gene: TRBV12-3/TRBV12-4
CDR3 DNA: TGTGCCAGCAGCCCTCGACTAGCGGGGTCCTACGAGCAGTACTTC
CDR3 protein: CASSPRLAGSYEQYF

J gene: TRBJ1-1
clone size: few
D gene: -
V gene: TRBV30
CDR3 DNA: TGTGCCTGGAGTGTTCCGGGGATTAACACTGAAGCTTTCTTT
CDR3 protein: CAWSVPGINTEAFF

J gene: TRBJ2-1
clone size: -
D gene: -
V gene: TRBV5-4
CDR3 DNA: TGTGCCAGCAGCATCCCAACTAGGAACAATGAGCAGTTCTTC
CDR3 protein: CASSIPTRNNEQFF

J gene: TRBJ2-3
clone size: few
D gene: TRBD2
V gene: TRBV27
CDR3 DNA: TGTGCCAGCGGAGCGGGAGGGGCAGATACGCAGTATTTT
CDR3 protein: CASGAGGADTQYF

J gene: TRBJ1-1
clone size: few
D gene: -
V gene: TRBV25-1
CDR3 DNA: TGTGCCAGCAGTGAAGCGGGGGGGACTGAAGCTTTCTTT
CDR3 protein: CASSEAGGTEAFF

J gene: TRBJ2-3
clone size: few
D gene: -
V gene: TRBV9
CDR3 DNA: TGTGCCAGCAGTCCGAGGATGGCCGCCTCCGGCACAGATACGCAGTATTTT
CDR3 protein: CASSPRMAASGTDTQYF